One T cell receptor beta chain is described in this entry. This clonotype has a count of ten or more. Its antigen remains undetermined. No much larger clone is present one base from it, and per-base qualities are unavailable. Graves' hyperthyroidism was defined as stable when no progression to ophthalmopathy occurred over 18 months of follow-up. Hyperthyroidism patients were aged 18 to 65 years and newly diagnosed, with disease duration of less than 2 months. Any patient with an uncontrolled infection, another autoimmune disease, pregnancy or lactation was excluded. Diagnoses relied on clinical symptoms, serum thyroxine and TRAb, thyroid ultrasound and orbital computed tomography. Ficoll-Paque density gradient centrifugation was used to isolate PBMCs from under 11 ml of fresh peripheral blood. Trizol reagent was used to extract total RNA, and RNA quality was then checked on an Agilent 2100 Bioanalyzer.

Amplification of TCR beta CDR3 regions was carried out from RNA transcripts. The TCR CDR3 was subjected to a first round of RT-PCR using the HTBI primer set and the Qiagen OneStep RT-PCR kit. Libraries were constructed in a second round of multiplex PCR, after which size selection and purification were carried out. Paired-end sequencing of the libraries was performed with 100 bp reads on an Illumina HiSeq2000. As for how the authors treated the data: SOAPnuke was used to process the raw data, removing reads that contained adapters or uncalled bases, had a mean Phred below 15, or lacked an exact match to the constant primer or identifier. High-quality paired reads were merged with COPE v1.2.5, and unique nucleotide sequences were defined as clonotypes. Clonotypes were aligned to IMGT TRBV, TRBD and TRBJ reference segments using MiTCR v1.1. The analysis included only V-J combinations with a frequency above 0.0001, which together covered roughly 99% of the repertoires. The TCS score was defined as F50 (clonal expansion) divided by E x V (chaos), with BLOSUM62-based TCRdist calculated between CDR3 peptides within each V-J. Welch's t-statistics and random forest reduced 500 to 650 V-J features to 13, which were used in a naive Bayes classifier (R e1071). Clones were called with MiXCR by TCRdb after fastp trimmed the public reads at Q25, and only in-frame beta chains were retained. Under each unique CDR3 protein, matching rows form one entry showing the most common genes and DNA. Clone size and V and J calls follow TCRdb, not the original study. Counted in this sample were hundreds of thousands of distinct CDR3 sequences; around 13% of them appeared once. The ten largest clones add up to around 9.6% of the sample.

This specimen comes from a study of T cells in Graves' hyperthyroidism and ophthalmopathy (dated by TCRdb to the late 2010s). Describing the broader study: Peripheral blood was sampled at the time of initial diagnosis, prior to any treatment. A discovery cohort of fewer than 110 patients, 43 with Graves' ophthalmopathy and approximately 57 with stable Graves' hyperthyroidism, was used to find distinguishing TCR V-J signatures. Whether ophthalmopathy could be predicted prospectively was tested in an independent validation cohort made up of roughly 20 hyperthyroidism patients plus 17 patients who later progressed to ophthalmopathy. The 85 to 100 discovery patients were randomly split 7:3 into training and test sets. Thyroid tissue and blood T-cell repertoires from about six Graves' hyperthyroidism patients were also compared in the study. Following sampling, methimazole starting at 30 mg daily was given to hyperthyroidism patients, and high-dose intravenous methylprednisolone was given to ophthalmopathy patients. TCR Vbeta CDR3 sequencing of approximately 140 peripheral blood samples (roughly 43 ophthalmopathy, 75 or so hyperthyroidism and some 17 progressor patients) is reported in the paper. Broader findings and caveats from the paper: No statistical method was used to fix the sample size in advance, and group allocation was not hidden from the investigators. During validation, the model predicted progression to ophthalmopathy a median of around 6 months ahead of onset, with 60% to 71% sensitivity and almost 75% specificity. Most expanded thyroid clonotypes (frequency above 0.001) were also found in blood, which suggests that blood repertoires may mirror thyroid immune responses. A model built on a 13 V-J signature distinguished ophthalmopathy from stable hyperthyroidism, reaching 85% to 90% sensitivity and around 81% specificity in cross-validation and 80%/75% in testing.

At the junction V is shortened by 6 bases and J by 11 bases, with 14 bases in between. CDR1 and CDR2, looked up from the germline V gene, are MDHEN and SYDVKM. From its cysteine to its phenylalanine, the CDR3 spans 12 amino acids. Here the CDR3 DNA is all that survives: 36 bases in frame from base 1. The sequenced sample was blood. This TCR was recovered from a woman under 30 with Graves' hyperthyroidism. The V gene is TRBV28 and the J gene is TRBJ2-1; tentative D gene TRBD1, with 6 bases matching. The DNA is TGTGCCAGCAGCACCACAGGGTACAAGCAGTTCTTC. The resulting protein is CASSTTGYKQFF. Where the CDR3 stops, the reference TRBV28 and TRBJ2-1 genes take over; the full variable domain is DVKVTQSSRYLVKRTGEKVFLECVQDMDHENMFWYRQDPGLGLRLIYFSYDVKMKEKGDIPEGYSVSREKKERFSLILESASTNQTSMYLCASSTTGYKQFFGPGTRLTVL.